One sample yielded the 21 T cell receptor beta chains listed below, sequenced in a study of T cell clonotyping in hematopoietic cell transplantation. The time point was: recipient sample about 28 days before transplant, after cytoreduction. The data were produced by immunoSEQ multiplex PCR, yet TCRdb's version contains in-frame clones alone and is incomplete. This sample has 75,000 to 95,000 clones, with about 96% found just once. The source material was peripheral blood mononuclear cells, sampled before stem cell transplant. Receptors originate from a woman between 50 and 59 years old with acute myeloid leukemia. Some clones in this sample may be carry-over from other donors' samples.

This chain uses TRBV28 with TRBJ1-2, with D possibly being TRBD1 (5 bases). The CDR3 extends over 16 amino acids. Per the germline V gene, CDR1 is MDHEN and CDR2 is SYDVKM. V lost 1 base to trimming and J lost 7 bases, with 19 bases between them. CDR3 residues: CASSLSAGRRVSGYTF. The CDR3 nucleotides are TGTGCCAGCAGTTTATCGGCAGGGCGTCGTGTATCTGGCTACACCTTC.

CDR3 loop: CASSPRGQDYGYTF. DNA for the CDR3: TGTGCCAGCAGCCCGAGGGGACAGGACTATGGCTACACCTTC. The V and J genes are TRBV7-3 and TRBJ1-2, with 8 bases aligning to TRBD1. The length of the CDR3 is 14 residues. The V gene's germline CDR1 is SGHTA and CDR2 FQGTGA. V dropped 5 bases and J dropped 3; count of bases not matched to a gene: 5.

The chain couples TRBV6-6 to TRBJ2-7, with D perhaps given as TRBD1 or TRBD2 (5 bases each). The CDR3 has 14 amino acids. CDR1 is MNHNY, CDR2 SVGAGI, per germline (reference sequence). The V end lost 0 bases, the J end lost 5 bases, and 11 bases lay between the germline ends. CDR3 sequence (DNA): TGTGCCAGCAGTTACTCGACGGGGCCCCACGAGCAGTACTTC. Translating gives CASSYSTGPHEQYF.

This clone appeared a few times. The rearrangement links TRBV19 to TRBJ2-7; D is possibly TRBD2 (6 bases). Germline V lookup: CDR1 LNHDA, CDR2 SQIVND (reference sequence). The CDR3 has 14 amino acids. The V end lost 5 bases, the J end lost 4 bases, and 15 bases lay between the germline ends. In DNA, the CDR3 is TGTGCCAGTAGTGAGCGGACTACCAGGTACGAGCAGTACTTC. It yields the protein CASSERTTRYEQYF.

This sequence joins TRBV6-5 and TRBJ2-2, with D maybe TRBD1 (5 bases). V was trimmed by 2 bases and J by 7 bases, leaving 11 bases between them. Per germline, CDR1 MNHEY and CDR2 SVGAGI. The CDR3 totals 14 residues. The CDR3 here is CASSYTTDSGELFF. CDR3 nucleotide sequence: TGTGCCAGCAGTTACACAACTGACAGCGGGGAGCTGTTTTTT.

The chain has TRBV19 and TRBJ2-7; TRBD2 aligns across 7 bases. CDR3 length: 14 amino acids. The germline gives CDR1 LNHDA, CDR2 SQIVND (reference sequence). The V gene end was trimmed by 1 base and the J gene end by 9 bases; junction bases not matched to a gene: 9. The CDR3 loop reads CASSIAASGAGQYF. The CDR3 region has the DNA TGTGCCAGTAGTATAGCGGCTAGCGGAGCCGGGCAGTACTTC.

This chain uses TRBV19 with TRBJ1-3, with unresolved D. V dropped 6 bases and J dropped 4 bases, with 7 bases sitting between them. The CDR3 totals 12 residues. The germline V gene has CDR1 LNHDA and CDR2 SQIVND (reference sequence). CDR3 in amino acids: CASRNSGNTIYF. DNA for the CDR3: TGTGCCAGTAGGAATAGCGGAAACACCATATATTTT.

The V gene is TRBV7-6, the J gene TRBJ2-7, with D unclear. V lost 1 base and J 1 base, leaving 8 bases between the germline ends. This CDR3 spans 14 amino acids. Germline lookup yields CDR1 SGHVS and CDR2 FNYEAQ. Here the CDR3 DNA reads TGTGCCAGCAGCTTAGTCCCCTTTTCCTACGAGCAGTACTTC. Its translation: CASSLVPFSYEQYF.

V gene TRBV6-5 combines with J gene TRBJ2-3; possibly TRBD1 for D (5 bases). The CDR3 is 13 residues long. Looked up from germline, CDR1 is MNHEY and CDR2 is SVGAGI. The V and J ends lost 4 bases and 4 bases respectively, with 9 bases between them. The CDR3 coding sequence is TGTGCCAGCAGTTTCCAGGGCTCAGATACGCAGTATTTT. Protein: CASSFQGSDTQYF.

This clone showed up just once. The chain couples TRBV30 to TRBJ2-3; 7 bases match TRBD1. Trimming cost V 7 bases and J 1 base; bases outside gene matches: 5. Germline lookup yields CDR1 GTSNPN and CDR2 SVGIG (reference sequence). The CDR3 loop spans 13 amino acids. The CDR3: CAYDRVRTDTQYF. CDR3 sequence (DNA): TGTGCCTATGACAGGGTTCGCACAGATACGCAGTATTTT.

The V and J genes are TRBV28 and TRBJ1-4; TRBD1 agrees at 9 bases. Unmatched junction bases numbered 6, after V lost 3 bases and J lost 7 bases. Germline lookup yields CDR1 MDHEN and CDR2 SYDVKM. The CDR3 loop spans 15 amino acids. The CDR3 DNA sequence: TGTGCCAGCAGTTTGGGGACAGGGTACGGTGAAAAACTGTTTTTT. This encodes CASSLGTGYGEKLFF.

This clone was counted once. The chain combines TRBV28 with TRBJ1-5; 10 bases align to TRBD1. CDR1 and CDR2 (germline): MDHEN, SYDVKM. CDR3 length: 16 residues. V gave up 6 bases and J gave up 5 bases; unmatched junction bases: 10. The CDR3 here is CASRPAGQGLHQPQHF. The CDR3 bases are TGTGCCAGCAGACCCGCGGGACAGGGGTTACATCAGCCCCAGCATTTT.

The V call is TRBV2, the J call TRBJ1-1; D gene unclear. Germline V gene data show CDR1 as SNHLY and CDR2 as FYNNEI. Trimming stripped 0 bases from V and 13 bases from J, with 0 bases between. The CDR3 length is 8 residues. Here the CDR3 reads CASSEAFF. The CDR3 bases are TGTGCCAGCAGTGAAGCTTTCTTT.

This chain connects TRBV29-1 to TRBJ2-5; no reliable D call. V was clipped by 7 bases and J by 5 bases, with 11 bases between them. CDR3 length: 11 amino acids. Germline values: CDR1 SQVTM, CDR2 ANQGSEA. CDR3 bases: TGCAGCGCCAACTCCGGGGAGACCCAGTACTTC. Amino acid sequence: CSANSGETQYF.

This clone was found once. The J gene is TRBJ1-4, the V gene TRBV19; TRBD1 matches at 8 bases. The ends lost 4 bases at V and 6 bases at J; junction bases unmatched: 1. This CDR3 has 13 amino acids. Germline V gene lookup returns CDR1 LNHDA and CDR2 SQIVND (reference sequence). The DNA for the CDR3 is TGTGCCAGTAGTACGGACAGGGATGAAAAACTGTTTTTT. Its translation: CASSTDRDEKLFF.

The chain has TRBV6-5 and TRBJ2-7; TRBD2 is a possible D gene (6 bases). The CDR3 consists of 14 residues. The ends were cut back, 5 bases at V and 3 bases at J, with 14 bases in the middle. Germline CDR1 is MNHEY and CDR2 is SVGAGI. The CDR3 is CASSGTEGGYEQYF. The CDR3 DNA reads TGTGCCAGCAGTGGAACAGAGGGAGGCTACGAGCAGTACTTC.

The chain uses TRBV28 and TRBJ1-3, with D unclear. The CDR3 runs to 15 residues. V was pared by 5 bases and J by 0 bases, with 11 bases between. Per germline, CDR1 MDHEN and CDR2 SYDVKM. CDR3 sequence: CASSRSPVSGNTIYF. CDR3 bases: TGTGCCAGCAGTCGGTCGCCCGTCTCTGGAAACACCATATATTTT. The variable domain in full, completed from reference TRBV28 and TRBJ1-3, reads DVKVTQSSRYLVKRTGEKVFLECVQDMDHENMFWYRQDPGLGLRLIYFSYDVKMKEKGDIPEGYSVSREKKERFSLILESASTNQTSMYLCASSRSPVSGNTIYFGEGSWLTVV.

The chain employs TRBV23-1 and TRBJ2-6; the D is unclear. TRBV23-1 is an ORF, and what it does is uncertain. Trimming took off 0 bases at V and 4 bases at J, with 19 bases between the two ends. The CDR3 runs to 19 residues. CDR3 bases: TGCGCCAGCAGTCAATCTTATGGCAGGCCATCGAGGGGGGCCAACGTCCTGACTTTC. Translation gives CASSQSYGRPSRGANVLTF.

J is TRBJ2-5 and V is TRBV5-4; 7 bases match TRBD2. The V and J ends lost 4 bases and 5 bases, in that order; junction bases with no gene match: 5. This CDR3 has 13 amino acids. CDR1 and CDR2 (germline): SGHNT, YYREEE (reference sequence). CDR3 in amino acids: CASSVGGAETQYF. DNA for the CDR3: TGTGCCAGCAGCGTGGGAGGGGCCGAGACCCAGTACTTC.

The chain links TRBV11-1 to TRBJ2-5; D possibly matches TRBD1 or TRBD2 (5 bases each). Trimming cost V 5 bases and J 1 base, with 11 bases left between them. Germline CDR1 reads SGHAT; CDR2 reads FQDESV (reference sequence). The CDR3 consists of 14 residues. The CDR3 loop is CASSPTGAQETQYF. DNA of the CDR3: TGTGCCAGCAGCCCCACCGGGGCCCAAGAGACCCAGTACTTC.

The chain combines TRBV6-1 with TRBJ2-3; 10 nucleotides align to TRBD2. The trim removed 7 bases at V and 2 bases at J, leaving 6 bases unmatched. The CDR3 runs to 15 residues. Germline V gene data show CDR1 as MNHNS and CDR2 as SASEGT. This CDR3 reads CASTSGGQPTDTQYF. The CDR3 DNA sequence: TGTGCCAGCACTAGCGGGGGACAGCCCACAGATACGCAGTATTTT.